What follows are 2 T cell receptor beta chains derived from one specimen sequenced in a study of identical twins. TCRdb itself ran the 5' RACE reads through MiXCR, one entry per CDR3 protein. The sample includes 500,000 to 600,000 distinct CDR3 sequences, roughly a fifth seen only once; the top ten take 0.91%. Separately, the same data were catalogued under a study of T cells expressing NK-cell markers.

Sequencing input: CD4+ T cells sorted from blood. Receptors were obtained from a young woman in good health.

Turning to this clonotype: Compared with germline, one end of the junction differs, possibly owing to a read error. The gene calls are TRBV12-3 or TRBV12-4 and TRBJ2-5, with 7 bases fitting TRBD1. The CDR3 has 15 residues. The CDR3 DNA reads TGTGCCAGCAGCTTAGCGACAGGGCCCCAAGAGACCCAGTACTTC. Amino acids: CASSLATGPQETQYF.

The chain combines TRBV5-1 with TRBJ2-2, with a weak D call TRBD1 (6 bases). V lost 0 bases and J 3 bases, leaving 9 bases between the germline ends. Germline CDR1 reads SGHRS; CDR2 reads YFSETQ. This CDR3 is 15 amino acids long. CDR3 protein: CASSLEGGYTGELFF. The CDR3 DNA is TGCGCCAGCAGCTTGGAAGGGGGATACACCGGGGAGCTGTTTTTT.